Shown below are 4 T cell receptor beta chains from a single sample sequenced in a study of T-cell reconstitution after alpha-beta-depleted transplantation in children (dated by TCRdb to 2016 to 2017). The treatment or condition label corresponds to: allogeneic hematopoietic cell transplantation with graft depleted of TCRalphabeta T cells and CD19 B cells. Library preparation used PCR. The instrument was an Illumina HiSeq 2500. To normalize quantification of the TCRbeta repertoire, the TCR libraries were built with molecular barcoding that relied on unique molecular identifiers. The public sequencing data were trimmed at Q25 with fastp and processed into clonotypes with MiXCR by TCRdb, which kept only in-frame beta chains. CDR3 protein duplicates are merged, each entry listing the most common genes and DNA. The sample data list fewer than 550,000 distinct CDR3 sequences, and about an eighth of these were observed just once. Of the sample, 14% is held by the ten largest clones.

Sequencing used PBMCs, mostly from graft donor cells, obtained 180 days after TCRalphabeta/CD19-depleted stem cell transplant. Source of these receptors: a female patient between 2 and 15 years old who had a stem cell transplant for aplastic anemia, so the T cells may come from the graft donor.

The J gene is TRBJ2-3, the V gene TRBV28; 7 bases are shared with TRBD2. V dropped 9 bases and J dropped 0; count of bases not matched to a gene: 12. CDR1 and CDR2 (germline): MDHEN, SYDVKM. The CDR3 has 16 amino acids. The CDR3 sequence is CASPPSPSGSTDTQYF. Here the CDR3 DNA reads TGTGCCAGTCCCCCCTCCCCTAGCGGAAGCACAGATACGCAGTATTTT.

In regard to this clonotype: Relative to the germline gene, one junction end is altered; a read error may explain this. V is TRBV5-1 and J is TRBJ2-6, with TRBD1 identical over 10 bases. This CDR3 spans 17 amino acids. CDR1 is SGHRS, CDR2 YFSETQ, per germline. CDR3: CASMSGTGAAGANGLTF. The DNA of the CDR3 is TGCGCCAGCATGAGCGGGACAGGGGCTGCTGGGGCCAACGGCCTGACTTTC. Full variable domain (outside the CDR3, taken from reference TRBV5-1 and TRBJ2-6): KAGVTQTPRYLIKTRGQQVTLSCSPISGHRSVSWYQQTPGQGLQFLFEYFSETQRNKGNFPGRFSGRQFSNSRSEMNVSTLELGDSALYLCASMSGTGAAGANGLTFGAGSRLTVL.

This clonotype was observed a few times. The chain uses TRBV7-9 and TRBJ1-5; D call uncertain. Germline values: CDR1 SEHNR, CDR2 FQNEAQ (reference sequence). The CDR3 loop spans 14 amino acids. Trimming pared 1 base from V and 6 bases from J, leaving 10 bases between. CDR3 DNA sequence: TGTGCCAGCAGCTTAGGTGAGGTCGGTCAGCCCCAGCATTTT. This gives the protein CASSLGEVGQPQHF. Full variable domain (rest looked up from reference TRBV7-9 and TRBJ1-5): DTGVSQNPRHKITKRGQNVTFRCDPISEHNRLYWYRQTLGQGPEFLTYFQNEAQLEKSRLLSDRFSAERPKGSFSTLEIQRTEQGDSAMYLCASSLGEVGQPQHFGDGTRLSIL.

V usage is TRBV28 and J usage is TRBJ1-2, with 8 bases matching TRBD1. The ends lost 4 bases at V and 1 base at J; junction bases unmatched: 5. Germline V lookup: CDR1 MDHEN, CDR2 SYDVKM. CDR3 length: 15 amino acids. This CDR3 is CASSWTGPDNYGYTF. DNA of the CDR3: TGTGCCAGCAGTTGGACAGGGCCAGATAACTATGGCTACACCTTC.